The source of this T cell receptor (beta chain) is a study of blood T cell repertoires in COVID-19 (dated by TCRdb to 2020 to 2022). At the level of the whole study: Samples covering the acute and convalescent phases of COVID-19 were provided by collaborators in the United States, Italy and Spain. The prospective study material was composed of cDNA or gDNA derived from T cells, B-cell-depleted T cells, or PBMCs. Subjects who had been exposed to COVID-19, were actively infected with it, or had recovered from it provided the deeply sampled blood TCRbeta repertoires that made up the dataset. The repertoires were made available in a free public database intended to serve as a resource for research on the immune response to SARS-CoV-2. Samples came from the ongoing ImmuneRACE study (first 160 participants) plus 1,254 subjects from 6 global collaborators. Sample metadata almost always included a de-identified subject ID, COVID-19 status, age in years and sex. Where HLA class I and class II types were available, the types were taken from metadata supplied by the sample provider, not from assay-based typing.

The CDR3 holds 15 amino acids from the cysteine to the phenylalanine. Only the CDR3 DNA stays, 45 bases, in frame from base 1. V loses 0 bases, J loses 4 bases, and the germline ends lie 13 bases apart. CDR1 and CDR2 (SGHNT, YYREEE) derive from the germline V gene (reference sequence). To note about this clone: Its antigen is still unknown. No much larger clone exists at a distance of one base, and base qualities are not known.

The collaborating institutions used their own protocols to collect whole blood in K2EDTA tubes. Collaborator samples were shipped for TCRbeta analysis as frozen whole blood, isolated PBMCs, or DNA extracted from either sample type. TCRbeta CDR3 regions were amplified from genomic DNA using the immunoSEQ Assay, a bias-controlled multiplex PCR. Per the original workflow: The number of nucleated cells in each sample was estimated from the amplification of reference gene primers within the assay. To quantify the absolute abundance of each unique TCRbeta CDR3 rearrangement, sequence reads were collapsed and filtered. Productive Simpson clonality was computed per sample as the square root of Simpson's diversity index over productive rearrangements. Drawn from immuneACCESS, this table holds only the in-frame rearrangements with V and J called that TCRdb kept. Clones are partly lost; checked studies trace under half to an unresolved V gene and leave the rest unexplained. V, J and clone size are taken as reported in that table, and D and trimming were inferred from the DNA itself. This sample holds tens of thousands of clones; more than 75% were observed only once. 1% to 1.5% of the sample rests with the top ten.

Points the paper makes about the study in general: Clinical and demographic metadata were provided uncurated, with the amount varying by source and participant.

Sequenced input: peripheral blood. Recombination connected TRBV5-4 to TRBJ2-5; a weak D assignment points to TRBD1 (6 bases agree). The TCR comes from a woman aged 55-69 years with acute or convalescent COVID-19. The CDR3 region has the sequence CASSLGITGIETQYF. The bases read TGTGCCAGCAGCTTGGGTATCACAGGGATAGAGACCCAGTACTTC.